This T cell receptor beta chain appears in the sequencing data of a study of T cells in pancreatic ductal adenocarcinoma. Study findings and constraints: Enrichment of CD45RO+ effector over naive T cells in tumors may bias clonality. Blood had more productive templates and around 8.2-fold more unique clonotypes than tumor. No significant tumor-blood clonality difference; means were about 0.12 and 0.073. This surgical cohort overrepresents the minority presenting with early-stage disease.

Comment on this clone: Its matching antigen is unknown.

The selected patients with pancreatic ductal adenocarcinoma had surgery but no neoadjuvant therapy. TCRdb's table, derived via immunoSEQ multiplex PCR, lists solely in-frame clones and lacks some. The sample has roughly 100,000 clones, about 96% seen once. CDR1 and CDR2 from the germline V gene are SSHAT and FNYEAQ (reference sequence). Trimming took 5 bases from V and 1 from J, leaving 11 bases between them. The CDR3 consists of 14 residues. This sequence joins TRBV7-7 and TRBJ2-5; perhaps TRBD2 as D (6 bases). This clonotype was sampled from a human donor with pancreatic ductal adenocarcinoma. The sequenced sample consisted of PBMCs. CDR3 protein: CASSPLATQETQYF. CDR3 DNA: TGTGCCAGCAGCCCTCTAGCGACCCAAGAGACCCAGTACTTC.